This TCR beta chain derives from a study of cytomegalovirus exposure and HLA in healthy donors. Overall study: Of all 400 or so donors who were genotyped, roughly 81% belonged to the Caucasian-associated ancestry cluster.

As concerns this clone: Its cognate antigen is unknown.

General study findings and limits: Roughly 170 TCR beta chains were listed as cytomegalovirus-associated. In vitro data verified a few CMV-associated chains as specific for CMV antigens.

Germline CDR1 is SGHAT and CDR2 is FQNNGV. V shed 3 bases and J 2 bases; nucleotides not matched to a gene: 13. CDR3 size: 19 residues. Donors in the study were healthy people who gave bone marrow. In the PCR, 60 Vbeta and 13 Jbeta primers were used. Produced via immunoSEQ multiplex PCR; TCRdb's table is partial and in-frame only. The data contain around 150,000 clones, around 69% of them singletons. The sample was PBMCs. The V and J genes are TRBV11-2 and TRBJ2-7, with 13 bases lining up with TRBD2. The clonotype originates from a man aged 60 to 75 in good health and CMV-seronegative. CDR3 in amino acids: CASSFRLAGGRPFPYEQYF. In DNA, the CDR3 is TGTGCCAGCAGCTTCCGACTAGCGGGAGGTCGCCCGTTTCCCTACGAGCAGTACTTC.